These 30 T cell receptor beta chains share one sample of origin, sequenced in a study of vaccination and CD4 T cells after COVID-19. The antigens for these receptors are not known. With the Oncomine TCR Beta short-read assay, DNA from cultured CD4+ T cells was sequenced. One entry per CDR3 protein results from TCRdb running MiXCR on the PCR reads. This sample has about 15,000 distinct CDR3 sequences, with approximately 39% found just once. Treatment given: approximately nine-day PBMC culture with coronavirus spike peptide pools or control peptides (ViraFEST assay). This material consisted of CD4+ T cells from blood, cultured in vitro, taken before SARS-CoV-2 vaccination. The receptors come from a human donor who had recovered from COVID-19.

This clonotype was observed a handful of times. The V gene is TRBV7-2, the J gene TRBJ2-1, with 7 nucleotides matching TRBD2. Germline trimming cut 4 bases from V and 9 bases from J; bases unmatched to any gene: 3. CDR1 and CDR2 from the germline V gene are SGHTA and FQGNSA. This CDR3 has 12 amino acids. As DNA, the CDR3 is TGTGCCAGCAGCTCCGGGGGGTTTGAGCAGTTCTTC. Its protein product is CASSSGGFEQFF.

The chain recombines TRBV7-8 with TRBJ2-1; D gene ambiguous. Between the trimmed V and J ends, which lost 1 base and 3 bases, there was a span of 13 bases. Per germline, CDR1 SGHVS and CDR2 FQNEAQ. The CDR3 is 16 residues long. CDR3 in amino acids: CASSLGADLNYNEQFF. In DNA, the CDR3 is TGTGCCAGCAGCTTAGGTGCGGACCTGAACTACAATGAGCAGTTCTTC. Full variable domain (rest looked up from reference TRBV7-8 and TRBJ2-1): GAGVSQSPRYKVAKRGQDVALRCDPISGHVSLFWYQQALGQGPEFLTYFQNEAQLDKSGLPSDRFFAERPEGSVSTLKIQRTQQEDSAVYLCASSLGADLNYNEQFFGPGTRLTVL.

This clonotype showed up just a few times. J is TRBJ2-2 and V is TRBV7-8; D ambiguous. CDR3 length: 15 residues. Germline lookup yields CDR1 SGHVS and CDR2 FQNEAQ. Trimming left V 1 base short and J 4 bases short, with 10 bases between. The CDR3 is CASSLVARTTGELFF. CDR3 bases: TGTGCCAGCAGCTTAGTCGCAAGGACCACCGGGGAGCTGTTTTTT.

The CDR3 is CASSYPRGMRDQPQHF. The CDR3 region has the DNA TGTGCCAGCAGTTACCCCAGGGGGATGCGGGATCAGCCCCAGCATTTT. This rearrangement joins TRBV6-5 to TRBJ1-5, with 7 bases fitting TRBD1. Germline V gives CDR1 MNHEY, CDR2 SVGAGI. CDR3 length: 16 amino acids. The junction had 9 bases not matched to a gene; V was cut back by 2 bases and J by 5 bases.

This clonotype was counted a few times. This sequence joins TRBV20-1 and TRBJ1-4; D possibly corresponds to TRBD1 (5 bases). The V end lost 2 bases, the J end lost 5 bases, and 12 bases lay between the germline ends. Germline CDR1 is DFQATT and CDR2 is SNEGSKA (reference sequence). The CDR3 is 14 residues long. CDR3 DNA sequence: TGCAGTGCTAGATCCGACAGCGCCAATGAAAAACTGTTTTTT. As protein: CSARSDSANEKLFF.

In DNA form, the CDR3 reads TGTGCCAGCAGCCCCAGGGACGAGCAGTACTTC. It codes for CASSPRDEQYF. V usage is TRBV11-2 and J usage is TRBJ2-7, with TRBD1 as a possible D gene (5 bases). The germline V and J ends were trimmed by 5 bases and 5 bases, with 7 bases remaining between them. CDR1 and CDR2 (germline): SGHAT, FQNNGV. This CDR3 has 11 residues.

This sequence joins TRBV20-1 and TRBJ2-1; 12 bases are a match to TRBD2. There are 18 residues in the CDR3. The germline V gene has CDR1 DFQATT and CDR2 SNEGSKA (reference sequence). V was clipped by 8 bases and J by 9 bases; unmatched bases: 23. The CDR3 DNA sequence: TGCAGTCCTGGACAAAGACTAGCGGGAGACGTCGGGGCTGGTGAGCAGTTCTTC. This codes for CSPGQRLAGDVGAGEQFF.

The V and J genes are TRBV6-1 and TRBJ1-3, with D uncertain. Between the trimmed V and J ends, which lost 8 bases and 0 bases, there was a span of 17 bases. CDR1 is MNHNS and CDR2 is SASEGT in the germline V gene. The CDR3 runs 16 residues. The CDR3 spells CASVRGATDSGNTIYF. In DNA, the CDR3 is TGTGCCAGCGTCCGGGGAGCCACAGACTCTGGAAACACCATATATTTT.

This chain uses TRBV6-2 or TRBV6-3 with TRBJ1-5, with D possibly matching TRBD1 (5 bases). Trimming took 6 bases from V and 5 from J, leaving 20 bases between them. Germline V gene lookup returns CDR1 MNHEY and CDR2 SVGEGT. The CDR3 consists of 16 residues. The DNA for the CDR3 is TGTGCCAGCAGACCTCTTGGGGGGTCGGGGGATCAGCCCCAGCATTTT. Translating it yields CASRPLGGSGDQPQHF.

Only a few counts were recorded for this clonotype. As DNA, the CDR3 is TGCGCCAGCAGCCAAGATGGGTCGTGGCAGCCCCAGCATTTT. Its protein is CASSQDGSWQPQHF. This chain connects TRBV4-1 to TRBJ1-5, with D uncertain. The ends were cut back, 0 bases at V and 7 bases at J, with 10 bases in the middle. CDR3 length: 14 residues. Germline V gives CDR1 MGHRA, CDR2 YSYEKL.

This clonotype was detected a few times. The chain carries TRBV6-2 or TRBV6-3 and TRBJ1-2; D unresolved. The CDR3 spans 16 residues. V was cut by 0 bases and J by 1 base, with 12 bases left in between. CDR1 MNHEY and CDR2 SVGEGT come from the germline V gene. The chain's CDR3 is CASSYSLQQFNYGYTF. The CDR3 DNA reads as TGTGCCAGCAGTTACTCATTACAGCAATTTAACTATGGCTACACCTTC.

The sample holds a few counts of this clonotype. V and J are TRBV12-3 or TRBV12-4 and TRBJ2-5, with a possible D match to TRBD2 (6 bases). The CDR3 is made up of 16 amino acids. Trimming pared 0 bases from V and 2 bases from J, leaving 13 bases between. CDR3 amino acids: CASSLAPPSGQETQYF. The CDR3 coding sequence is TGTGCCAGCAGTTTAGCGCCGCCAAGCGGGCAAGAGACCCAGTACTTC.

This clonotype was seen more than once but under ten times. V usage is TRBV20-1 and J usage is TRBJ1-2; 9 bases map to TRBD1. With 5 bases clipped from V and 7 bases from J, the junction kept 11 bases outside the gene matches. There are 14 residues in the CDR3. Germline loops: CDR1 DFQATT, CDR2 SNEGSKA (reference sequence). The CDR3 coding sequence is TGCAGTGCTTCACAGGGGGCTAGTGTCGGTGGCTACACCTTC. Translating it yields CSASQGASVGGYTF.

The CDR3 loop is CASSFEGARGYTF. The CDR3 DNA is TGTGCCAGCAGTTTCGAGGGGGCGCGGGGCTACACCTTC. The V call is TRBV28, the J call TRBJ1-2; the match to TRBD1 covers 7 bases. V was clipped by 3 bases and J by 8 bases; unmatched bases: 6. The CDR3 is 13 residues long. CDR1 MDHEN and CDR2 SYDVKM come from the germline V gene.

V and J are TRBV29-1 and TRBJ1-1, with 8 bases matching TRBD1. V was clipped by 7 bases and J by 1 base; unmatched bases: 5. CDR3 size: 13 residues. Germline lookup yields CDR1 SQVTM and CDR2 ANQGSEA. The CDR3 bases are TGCAGCGCCGGGACAGGAGGGAACACTGAAGCTTTCTTT. Encoded protein: CSAGTGGNTEAFF.

This chain uses TRBV12-3 or TRBV12-4 with TRBJ1-5; TRBD1 is a possible D gene (6 bases). The V end was cut by 6 bases, the J end by 5 bases, with 17 bases between. CDR3 length: 15 residues. CDR3 sequence reads: CASSLSGGRYQPQHF. The DNA for the CDR3 is TGTGCCAGCAGCCTAAGCGGGGGCAGGTATCAGCCCCAGCATTTT.

The sample holds a few counts of this clonotype. This chain uses TRBV12-3 or TRBV12-4 with TRBJ1-5; 7 bases line up with TRBD1. The CDR3 has 13 residues. V dropped 6 bases and J dropped 2; count of bases not matched to a gene: 1. The CDR3 region is CASRGTGNQPQHF. DNA for the CDR3: TGTGCCAGCAGGGGGACAGGCAATCAGCCCCAGCATTTT.

The V gene is TRBV5-4, the J gene TRBJ2-1, with 11 bases that match TRBD1. Germline CDR1 SGHNT, CDR2 YYREEE (reference sequence). The J segment lost 7 bases and the V segment lost 2 bases, leaving 8 bases of the junction unmatched. This CDR3 is 16 amino acids long. CDR3 loop: CASSLGDRGYGNEQFF. CDR3 bases: TGTGCCAGCAGCTTAGGGGACAGGGGGTATGGGAATGAGCAGTTCTTC.

The rearrangement joins TRBV5-1 to TRBJ2-3, with 7 bases aligning to TRBD1. Germline V gene sequence: CDR1 SGHRS, CDR2 YFSETQ. V was clipped by 4 bases and J by 1 base; unmatched bases: 9. The CDR3 has 16 amino acids. CDR3 in amino acids: CASSRWDSKGTDTQYF. The DNA of the CDR3 is TGCGCCAGCAGCAGATGGGACAGTAAGGGCACAGATACGCAGTATTTT.

The chain combines TRBV7-7 with TRBJ2-3, with 8 nucleotides matching TRBD1. Trimming removed 5 bases from V and 1 base from J; junction bases left unmatched: 2. This CDR3 has 14 amino acids. Germline V gene data show CDR1 as SSHAT and CDR2 as FNYEAQ (reference sequence). CDR3 sequence (DNA): TGTGCCAGCAGCCCGGGACAGGGCACAGATACGCAGTATTTT. This encodes CASSPGQGTDTQYF. The entire variable domain, with the rest obtained from reference TRBV7-7 and TRBJ2-3, is as follows: GAGVSQSPRYKVTKRGQDVTLRCDPISSHATLYWYQQALGQGPEFLTYFNYEAQPDKSGLPSDRFSAERPEGSISTLTIQRTEQRDSAMYRCASSPGQGTDTQYFGPGTRLTVL.

This chain connects TRBV7-2 to TRBJ1-6; 8 nucleotides agree with TRBD1. The CDR3 extends over 17 amino acids. The ends lost 4 bases at V and 7 bases at J; junction bases unmatched: 12. Germline V gene sequence: CDR1 SGHTA, CDR2 FQGNSA. The DNA for the CDR3 is TGTGCCAGCAGCTCAACCCGGACAGGGTGGTTGAATTCACCCCTCCACTTT. Its protein is CASSSTRTGWLNSPLHF.

V is TRBV20-1 and J is TRBJ2-3; D may be TRBD1 (5 bases). CDR3 length: 14 residues. Germline lookup yields CDR1 DFQATT and CDR2 SNEGSKA (reference sequence). Trimming removed 2 bases at V and 1 base at J, with 10 bases between. As DNA, the CDR3 is TGCAGTGCTAGAATTTTCAGGGGCACAGATACGCAGTATTTT. This codes for CSARIFRGTDTQYF.

For this clonotype: Relative to the germline gene, one junction end is altered; a read error may explain this. The chain recombines TRBV6-2 or TRBV6-3 with TRBJ2-5, with a possible D match to TRBD2 (6 bases). The CDR3 totals 13 residues. The germline V gene encodes CDR1 MNHEY and CDR2 SVGEGT. The CDR3 sequence: CATLQTSQGTQYF. The CDR3 DNA reads TGTGCCACCCTACAGACTAGTCAAGGGACCCAGTACTTC.

The chain combines TRBV15 with TRBJ1-2, with 7 bases identical to TRBD1. V was clipped by 4 bases and J by 8 bases; unmatched bases: 10. Germline V gene sequence: CDR1 LNHNV, CDR2 YYDKDF (reference sequence). The CDR3 spans 14 residues. Here the CDR3 reads CATSTRMTGQGYTF. The CDR3 bases are TGTGCCACCAGCACCAGAATGACAGGGCAAGGCTACACCTTC.

This chain joins TRBV20-1 and TRBJ1-2; 11 positions agree with TRBD1. Germline CDR1 and CDR2: DFQATT and SNEGSKA (reference sequence). Losses at the gene ends were 3 bases for V and 3 bases for J; bases not matched to a gene: 18. The CDR3 is made up of 19 amino acids. This CDR3 is CSARVPLGTGGRGDYGYTF. CDR3 nucleotide sequence: TGCAGTGCTAGGGTCCCTCTTGGGACAGGGGGACGGGGAGACTATGGCTACACCTTC.

This clonotype was observed a handful of times. V and J are TRBV2 and TRBJ1-5; no clear D gene. Germline CDR1 and CDR2: SNHLY and FYNNEI. Between the trimmed V and J ends, which lost 7 bases and 7 bases, there was a span of 23 bases. The CDR3 is 16 amino acids. For the CDR3, the DNA is TGTGCCAGCATCGAGTTGGAGGCTAGGGATCAGCAGCCCCAGCATTTT. Amino acids: CASIELEARDQQPQHF.

This clonotype has more than one count but fewer than ten. This chain joins TRBV2 and TRBJ1-5; TRBD1 might be the D (6 bases). Germline CDR1 and CDR2: SNHLY and FYNNEI. CDR3 length: 16 residues. Trimming cost V 2 bases and J 1 base, with 12 bases left between them. This CDR3 is CASSEQGSRSNQPQHF. The CDR3 DNA is TGTGCCAGCAGTGAACAGGGGTCCCGGAGCAATCAGCCCCAGCATTTT.

The DNA of the CDR3 is TGTGCCAGCAGCAAAGTCGGACAGGCTAACTATGGCTACACCTTC. It encodes CASSKVGQANYGYTF. The rearrangement joins TRBV16 to TRBJ1-2, with TRBD1 identical over 7 bases. From germline, CDR1 is KGHSY and CDR2 FQNENV. This CDR3 spans 15 amino acids. Losses at the gene ends were 5 bases for V and 0 bases for J; bases not matched to a gene: 6.

This sequence joins TRBV25-1 and TRBJ2-1; no definite D call. With 3 bases removed from V and 4 bases from J, the gap between germline ends came to 10 bases. The CDR3 spans 14 residues. Germline V gene data show CDR1 as MGHDK and CDR2 as SYGVNS. The CDR3 here is CASSERDIYNEQFF. In nucleotides, the CDR3 is TGTGCCAGCAGTGAGAGAGACATTTACAATGAGCAGTTCTTC.

This chain joins TRBV6-5 and TRBJ2-7, with 7 bases matching TRBD2. The germline V gene encodes CDR1 MNHEY and CDR2 SVGAGI. The CDR3 runs 13 residues. The V and J ends lost 2 bases and 3 bases, in that order; junction bases with no gene match: 1. CDR3: CASSYRGVYEQYF. CDR3 DNA: TGTGCCAGCAGTTACCGGGGGGTCTACGAGCAGTACTTC.